This TCR beta chain was identified during a study of T cells in Graves' hyperthyroidism and ophthalmopathy. TCR beta CDR3 region amplification was performed from RNA transcripts. When the TCR CDR3 underwent first-round RT-PCR, the HTBI primer set was used. TCRdb analysed the multiplex PCR reads with MiXCR anew, one entry per CDR3 protein. The repertoire includes about 400,000 distinct CDR3 sequences, 15% of them detected once, and about 21% sits in the top ten. Trimming took 4 bases from V and 2 from J; bases not matched to a gene: 5. The CDR3 runs to 15 residues. The V gene's germline CDR1 is MGHRA and CDR2 YSYEKL. This clonotype has only a few counts.

Sequenced material: blood. This TCR came from a woman aged 55-70 years with Graves' ophthalmopathy. The chain joins TRBV4-1 to TRBJ2-3; TRBD1 matches at 8 bases. CDR3 residues: CASSPQGVVTDTQYF. The DNA of the CDR3 is TGCGCCAGCAGCCCACAGGGGGTGGTCACAGATACGCAGTATTTT.